The present entry profiles one T cell receptor (beta chain) with its context. As originally analysed: Nucleated cell counts were estimated from reference gene primer amplification. Profiling relied on immunoSEQ multiplex PCR, and the TCRdb table lists in-frame clones only, not all of them. That table supplies the V and J calls and clone size; D and trimming were determined from the DNA. The table includes 150,000 to 200,000 clones, over 80% detected once. The CDR3 length is 16 residues. Unmatched junction bases numbered 7, after V lost 1 base and J lost 4 bases. Germline V gene lookup returns CDR1 SGDLS and CDR2 YYNGEE. The data were taken from a study of blood T cell repertoires in COVID-19.

The sequenced material came from peripheral blood. The rearrangement uses TRBV9 and TRBJ2-2, with 7 bases matching TRBD2. The sequence came from a woman in her seventies with COVID-19, enrolled during active disease. CDR3: CASSVWSGKATGELFF. The CDR3 nucleotides read TGTGCCAGCAGCGTATGGAGCGGGAAAGCCACCGGGGAGCTGTTTTTT.